The rows below give T cell receptor beta chains drawn from one sample of a study of beta chain features in type 1 diabetes. The table came from immunoSEQ multiplex PCR; TCRdb's copy has only in-frame clones and leaves some out. The table includes about 700,000 clones, roughly 13% detected once. The sample taken for sequencing was naive CD4+ T cells from blood. Every receptor here comes from a man aged 18 to 29 with type 1 diabetes. The CDR3 runs from the conserved cysteine through the conserved F or W. Fields, in order: V gene, J gene, clone size, D gene, CDR3 protein, CDR3 DNA. D genes are given only for firm matches. Not every row has a clone size; where given, it reads once, few, many or a size class.

TRBV14	TRBJ2-7	-	-	CASSQGHHYEQYF	TGTGCCAGCAGCCAAGGACATCACTACGAGCAGTACTTC
TRBV7-7	TRBJ2-1	-	TRBD1	CASSLGGTGDNEQFF	TGTGCTAGCAGCTTAGGAGGGACAGGGGACAATGAGCAGTTCTTC
TRBV5-1	TRBJ2-3	-	TRBD2	CASSFRLAGSTDTQYF	TGCGCCAGCAGCTTCCGACTAGCGGGGAGCACAGATACGCAGTATTTT
TRBV7-2	TRBJ1-4	few	-	CASSFDEKLFF	TGTGCCAGCAGCTTCGATGAAAAACTGTTTTTT
TRBV7-7	TRBJ2-1	few	TRBD2	CASSLGLAGGHEQFF	TGTGCTAGCAGCTTAGGACTAGCGGGGGGGCATGAGCAGTTCTTC
TRBV10-3	TRBJ2-3	few	TRBD2	CAISGAGRDTQYF	TGTGCCATCAGTGGAGCGGGGCGGGATACGCAGTATTTT
TRBV4-2	TRBJ2-3	-	-	CASSQSTNTDTQYF	TGTGCCAGCAGCCAAAGTACTAACACAGATACGCAGTATTTT
TRBV30	TRBJ1-2	once	-	CAWSAPPDGRHRYTF	TGTGCCTGGAGTGCTCCCCCGGACGGGCGACATCGCTACACCTTC
TRBV29-1	TRBJ2-1	-	-	CSVDRGPRYNEQFF	TGCAGCGTTGACAGGGGCCCGAGGTACAATGAGCAGTTCTTC
TRBV10-3	TRBJ2-1	few	-	CAISKLLDQDEQFF	TGTGCCATTTCGAAGCTCCTAGACCAGGATGAGCAGTTCTTC
TRBV2	TRBJ1-2	few	-	CASYRGREEVRTF	TGTGCCAGCTATCGGGGCAGGGAGGAAGTTCGGACCTTC
TRBV30	TRBJ1-5	-	-	CAWSVLKGFGNQPQHF	TGTGCCTGGAGTGTACTTAAGGGTTTTGGTAATCAGCCCCAGCATTTT
TRBV7-2	TRBJ2-5	few	TRBD2	CASSAGLIQETQYF	TGTGCCAGCAGCGCGGGACTAATTCAAGAGACCCAGTACTTC
TRBV7-9	TRBJ1-2	few	-	CASNSGDLYGYTF	TGTGCCAGCAACTCGGGGGATCTTTATGGCTACACCTTC
TRBV30	TRBJ1-1	-	-	CAWMGGKVGLNTEAFF	TGTGCCTGGATGGGAGGGAAGGTAGGGTTGAACACTGAAGCTTTCTTT
TRBV28	TRBJ2-5	few	-	CASSLGQAQETQYF	TGTGCCAGCAGTTTAGGTCAGGCTCAAGAGACCCAGTACTTC
TRBV7-6	TRBJ2-7	-	-	CASTQGSSYEQYF	TGTGCCAGTACCCAGGGGAGCTCCTACGAGCAGTACTTC
TRBV2	TRBJ2-7	-	-	CASSRWGAGEQYF	TGTGCCAGCAGCCGATGGGGGGCAGGAGAGCAGTACTTC
TRBV25-1	TRBJ1-1	few	TRBD1	CASSGTGDTEAFF	TGTGCCAGCAGTGGCACAGGGGACACTGAAGCTTTCTTT
TRBV4-2	TRBJ1-4	-	-	CASSQDPRLRPFWEKLFF	TGTGCCAGCAGCCAAGATCCCCGGTTAAGGCCCTTCTGGGAAAAACTGTTTTTT
TRBV27	TRBJ2-2	-	TRBD2	CASSLASGVNTGELFF	TGTGCCAGCAGCCTCGCTAGCGGGGTGAACACCGGGGAGCTGTTTTTT
TRBV5-4	TRBJ1-1	-	-	CASTSMNTEAFF	TGTGCCAGCACCTCTATGAACACTGAAGCTTTCTTT
TRBV18	TRBJ1-1	few	-	CASSPRENTEAFF	TGTGCCAGCTCACCCCGGGAGAACACTGAAGCTTTCTTT